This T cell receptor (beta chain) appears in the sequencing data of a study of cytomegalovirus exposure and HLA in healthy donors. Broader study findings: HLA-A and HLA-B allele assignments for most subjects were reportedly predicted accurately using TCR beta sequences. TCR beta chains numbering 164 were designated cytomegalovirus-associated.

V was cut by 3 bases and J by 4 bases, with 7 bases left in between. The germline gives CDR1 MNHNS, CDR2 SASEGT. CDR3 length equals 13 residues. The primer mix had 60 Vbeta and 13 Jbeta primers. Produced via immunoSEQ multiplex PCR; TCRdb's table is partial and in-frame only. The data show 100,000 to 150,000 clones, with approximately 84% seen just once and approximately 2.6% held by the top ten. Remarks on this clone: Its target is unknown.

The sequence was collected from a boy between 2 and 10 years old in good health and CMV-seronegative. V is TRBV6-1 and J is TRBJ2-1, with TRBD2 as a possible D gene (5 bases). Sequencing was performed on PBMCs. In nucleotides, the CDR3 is TGTGCCAGCAGTGAGGACTCATACAATGAGCAGTTCTTC. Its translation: CASSEDSYNEQFF.